This T cell receptor (beta chain) was sequenced for a study of T cell responses to AZD1222 COVID-19 vaccine. Overall study results and limits: Just six people given AZD1222 tested seropositive at baseline.

Generated by immunoSEQ multiplex PCR, the TCRdb table keeps only in-frame clones and is missing some. The sample lists some 180,000 clones, 90% to 95% occurring once. As for this clone: Its antigen is unknown.

The CDR3 length is 12 residues. V lost 3 bases and J lost 12, with 9 bases in between. Germline CDR1 is LGHDT and CDR2 is YNNKEL (reference sequence). The gene calls are TRBV3-1 (or the pseudogene TRBV3-2) and TRBJ1-6; D might be TRBD1 (5 bases). The source of this sequence is an adult who received the MenACWY meningococcal vaccine as a control. The material was peripheral blood, obtained 28 days after the second dose of the MenACWY control vaccine. CDR3 amino acids: CASSHPGGPLHF. The CDR3 DNA reads as TGTGCCAGCAGCCACCCCGGGGGACCCCTCCACTTT.